This is a list of T cell receptor beta chains from one sample in a study of CD8+ T cells in alopecia areata. Only in-frame clones appear in the TCRdb table, and some are missing; sequencing was by immunoSEQ multiplex PCR. The table includes 100,000 to 150,000 clones, 49% detected once. Specimen: CD8+ T cells sorted from blood, collected at week 0. Receptors were obtained from a human donor with alopecia areata. The CDR3 runs from the conserved cysteine through the conserved F or W. Each record gives: D gene, V gene, J gene, clone size, CDR3 protein, CDR3 DNA. The D gene is left open where the match is weak. The size entry is marked missing in some rows and otherwise reads once, few, many or a size class.

d_gene: .
v_gene: TRBV7-9
j_gene: TRBJ2-3
abundance: .
CDR3aa: CASQRVVGTDTQYF
CDR3nt: TGTGCCAGCCAAAGAGTAGTTGGCACAGATACGCAGTATTTT

d_gene: .
v_gene: TRBV29-1
j_gene: TRBJ2-7
abundance: .
CDR3aa: CSAGTLSYEQYF
CDR3nt: TGCAGCGCCGGGACATTATCCTACGAGCAGTACTTC

d_gene: .
v_gene: TRBV29-1
j_gene: TRBJ2-5
abundance: .
CDR3aa: CSVEDRRLQYF
CDR3nt: TGCAGCGTTGAAGACAGACGGCTCCAGTACTTC

d_gene: .
v_gene: TRBV5-6
j_gene: TRBJ1-2
abundance: .
CDR3aa: CASSLLAGEFNYGYTF
CDR3nt: TGTGCCAGCAGCTTGTTGGCAGGGGAATTTAACTATGGCTACACCTTC

d_gene: TRBD1
v_gene: TRBV5-4
j_gene: TRBJ2-7
abundance: .
CDR3aa: CASTQDRASYEQYF
CDR3nt: TGTGCCAGCACCCAGGACAGGGCTTCCTACGAGCAGTACTTC

d_gene: .
v_gene: TRBV2
j_gene: TRBJ2-4
abundance: few
CDR3aa: CASRDYGQYKNIQYF
CDR3nt: TGTGCCAGCAGAGACTACGGACAGTACAAAAACATTCAGTACTTC

d_gene: .
v_gene: TRBV7-2
j_gene: TRBJ2-1
abundance: .
CDR3aa: CASNTDSLYNEQFF
CDR3nt: TGTGCCAGCAATACCGACAGCCTCTACAATGAGCAGTTCTTC

d_gene: .
v_gene: TRBV29-1
j_gene: TRBJ2-2
abundance: .
CDR3aa: CSVISGPSNGELFF
CDR3nt: TGCAGCGTCATATCGGGTCCCTCGAACGGGGAGCTGTTTTTT

d_gene: .
v_gene: TRBV7-2
j_gene: TRBJ1-1
abundance: few
CDR3aa: CASSFLRRNTEAFF
CDR3nt: TGTGCCAGCAGTTTCCTGAGGCGGAACACTGAAGCTTTCTTT

d_gene: .
v_gene: TRBV13
j_gene: TRBJ2-7
abundance: once
CDR3aa: CASSVGTGAEQYF
CDR3nt: TGTGCCAGCAGCGTAGGTACGGGCGCCGAGCAGTACTTC

d_gene: .
v_gene: TRBV5-1
j_gene: TRBJ2-1
abundance: few
CDR3aa: CASSFYGQNNEQFF
CDR3nt: TGCGCCAGCAGCTTCTACGGACAGAACAATGAGCAGTTCTTC

d_gene: .
v_gene: TRBV27
j_gene: TRBJ2-1
abundance: .
CDR3aa: CASIGGTSYNEQFF
CDR3nt: TGTGCCAGCATAGGGGGAACCTCTTACAATGAGCAGTTCTTC

d_gene: .
v_gene: TRBV6-5
j_gene: TRBJ2-2
abundance: .
CDR3aa: CASSYSVDTGELFF
CDR3nt: TGTGCCAGCAGTTATTCCGTGGACACCGGGGAGCTGTTTTTT

d_gene: .
v_gene: TRBV7-3
j_gene: TRBJ2-2
abundance: few
CDR3aa: CASSLGPRTGELFF
CDR3nt: TGTGCCAGCAGCTTAGGACCCCGCACCGGGGAGCTGTTTTTT

d_gene: TRBD2
v_gene: TRBV30
j_gene: TRBJ2-1
abundance: once
CDR3aa: CAWSATSGGNEQFF
CDR3nt: TGTGCCTGGAGTGCGACTAGCGGGGGCAATGAGCAGTTCTTC

d_gene: .
v_gene: TRBV30
j_gene: TRBJ1-5
abundance: .
CDR3aa: CAWSVDGGLQPQHF
CDR3nt: TGTGCCTGGAGTGTTGACGGGGGGCTACAGCCCCAGCATTTT

d_gene: .
v_gene: TRBV4-2
j_gene: TRBJ1-1
abundance: .
CDR3aa: CASSQAAAEAFF
CDR3nt: TGTGCCAGCAGCCAAGCGGCAGCTGAAGCTTTCTTT

d_gene: TRBD2
v_gene: TRBV27
j_gene: TRBJ2-1
abundance: .
CDR3aa: CASTVSGGTYNEQFF
CDR3nt: TGTGCCAGCACCGTAAGCGGGGGGACCTACAATGAGCAGTTCTTC

d_gene: .
v_gene: TRBV30
j_gene: TRBJ2-3
abundance: .
CDR3aa: CAWSIRGPTDTQYF
CDR3nt: TGTGCCTGGAGTATTAGGGGACCCACAGATACGCAGTATTTT

d_gene: TRBD1
v_gene: TRBV7-3
j_gene: TRBJ2-1
abundance: few
CDR3aa: CASSPLPGQEQFF
CDR3nt: TGTGCCAGCAGCCCACTACCGGGACAGGAGCAGTTCTTC

d_gene: .
v_gene: TRBV4-3
j_gene: TRBJ1-6
abundance: once
CDR3aa: CASSQDERDSPLHF
CDR3nt: TGCGCCAGCAGCCAAGATGAAAGGGATTCACCCCTCCACTTT

d_gene: .
v_gene: TRBV21-1
j_gene: TRBJ2-4
abundance: .
CDR3aa: CASSSDRTWIQYF
CDR3nt: TGTGCCAGCAGCAGCGACAGAACGTGGATTCAGTACTTC

d_gene: .
v_gene: TRBV10-3
j_gene: TRBJ2-7
abundance: .
CDR3aa: CAISDDSYEQYF
CDR3nt: TGTGCCATCAGTGACGACAGCTACGAGCAGTACTTC

d_gene: .
v_gene: TRBV5-6
j_gene: TRBJ1-1
abundance: .
CDR3aa: CASNSDRNTEAFF
CDR3nt: TGTGCCAGCAACTCCGACAGGAACACTGAAGCTTTCTTT

d_gene: .
v_gene: TRBV5-1
j_gene: TRBJ1-1
abundance: .
CDR3aa: CASSLEGSDTEAFF
CDR3nt: TGCGCCAGCAGCTTGGAAGGGAGTGACACTGAAGCTTTCTTT

d_gene: TRBD2
v_gene: TRBV29-1
j_gene: TRBJ2-3
abundance: .
CDR3aa: CSVAPGGSGGPDTQYF
CDR3nt: TGCAGCGTTGCCCCCGGCGGTAGCGGGGGGCCAGATACGCAGTATTTT

d_gene: .
v_gene: TRBV4-1
j_gene: TRBJ1-1
abundance: .
CDR3aa: CASSPAGQNTEAFF
CDR3nt: TGCGCCAGCAGCCCCGCGGGGCAGAACACTGAAGCTTTCTTT

d_gene: .
v_gene: TRBV19
j_gene: TRBJ1-2
abundance: few
CDR3aa: CASSPKRFKRNYGYTF
CDR3nt: TGTGCCAGTAGTCCGAAGAGATTTAAGAGGAACTATGGCTACACCTTC

d_gene: .
v_gene: TRBV27
j_gene: TRBJ1-6
abundance: few
CDR3aa: CASSFPFNNSPLHF
CDR3nt: TGTGCCAGCAGTTTCCCCTTCAATAATTCACCCCTCCACTTT

d_gene: .
v_gene: TRBV11-2
j_gene: TRBJ1-2
abundance: .
CDR3aa: CASSPEGSGYTF
CDR3nt: TGTGCCAGCAGCCCCGAAGGGAGCGGCTACACCTTC

d_gene: .
v_gene: TRBV5-4
j_gene: TRBJ1-1
abundance: .
CDR3aa: CASSRGGVAFF
CDR3nt: TGTGCCAGCAGCCGAGGTGGTGTAGCTTTCTTT

d_gene: .
v_gene: TRBV18
j_gene: TRBJ2-1
abundance: few
CDR3aa: CASSPPTAAEQFF
CDR3nt: TGTGCCAGCTCACCACCGACCGCGGCTGAGCAGTTCTTC

d_gene: .
v_gene: TRBV6-5
j_gene: TRBJ2-7
abundance: few
CDR3aa: CASSQDTSSYEQYF
CDR3nt: TGTGCCAGCAGTCAGGACACGAGCTCCTACGAGCAGTACTTC

d_gene: .
v_gene: TRBV5-6
j_gene: TRBJ2-3
abundance: .
CDR3aa: CASSLGLDPDTQYF
CDR3nt: TGTGCCAGCAGCTTGGGTCTAGATCCAGATACGCAGTATTTT

d_gene: .
v_gene: TRBV29-1
j_gene: TRBJ2-5
abundance: .
CDR3aa: CSVDLDVGETQYF
CDR3nt: TGCAGCGTTGATCTGGATGTAGGAGAGACCCAGTACTTC

d_gene: TRBD2
v_gene: TRBV4-2
j_gene: TRBJ2-7
abundance: .
CDR3aa: CASSPPHGEGRDEQYF
CDR3nt: TGTGCCAGCAGCCCTCCCCACGGGGAGGGTAGAGACGAGCAGTACTTC

d_gene: .
v_gene: TRBV29-1
j_gene: TRBJ2-7
abundance: .
CDR3aa: CSVEDLVGTGSYEQYF
CDR3nt: TGCAGCGTTGAAGATCTTGTAGGTACAGGCTCCTACGAGCAGTACTTC

d_gene: .
v_gene: TRBV7-9
j_gene: TRBJ2-1
abundance: few
CDR3aa: CASSLESFPYNEQFF
CDR3nt: TGTGCCAGCAGCTTAGAATCCTTCCCGTACAATGAGCAGTTCTTC

d_gene: .
v_gene: TRBV4-2
j_gene: TRBJ2-3
abundance: few
CDR3aa: CASSQEGSPTDTQYF
CDR3nt: TGTGCCAGCAGCCAAGAAGGTTCACCCACAGATACGCAGTATTTT

d_gene: .
v_gene: TRBV27
j_gene: TRBJ2-5
abundance: .
CDR3aa: CASSFLQEETQYF
CDR3nt: TGTGCCAGCAGTTTTTTGCAGGAAGAGACCCAGTACTTC

d_gene: .
v_gene: TRBV30
j_gene: TRBJ1-2
abundance: .
CDR3aa: CAWSTANYGYTF
CDR3nt: TGTGCCTGGAGTACAGCTAACTATGGCTACACCTTC

d_gene: TRBD1
v_gene: TRBV9
j_gene: TRBJ1-4
abundance: .
CDR3aa: CASSSGQGEEKLFF
CDR3nt: TGTGCCAGCAGCTCGGGACAGGGCGAGGAAAAACTGTTTTTT

d_gene: .
v_gene: TRBV29-1
j_gene: TRBJ1-1
abundance: .
CDR3aa: CSVGWGAEAFF
CDR3nt: TGCAGCGTTGGTTGGGGAGCTGAAGCTTTCTTT